These T cell receptor beta chains were read from a single sample in a study of OX40 agonist ivuxolimab in advanced cancers. Method: immunoSEQ multiplex PCR; TCRdb's copy keeps in-frame clones and lacks some. Of about 84,000 clones listed, approximately 93% are singletons. Material: CD4+ or CD8+ T cells sorted from blood, obtained in a trial of the OX40 agonist ivuxolimab. Source of these receptors: an adult with an advanced solid tumor such as melanoma, head and neck, liver or kidney cancer. The CDR3 runs from the conserved cysteine through the conserved F or W. The D gene is left open where the match is weak. Expanded clones get a size class; other rows say once, few or many, or leave the size out.

J,D,V,size,DNA,CDR3
TRBJ2-1,.,TRBV27,.,TGTGCCAGCAGTTTAGGGGGGAGCTCCTACAATGAGCAGTTCTTC,CASSLGGSSYNEQFF
TRBJ2-2,.,TRBV27,once,TGTGCCAGCACTTCTGGGTCCGGGGAGCTGTTTTTT,CASTSGSGELFF
TRBJ1-1,.,TRBV15,.,TGTGCCACCAGCAGGGGCGCATTGAACACTGAAGCTTTCTTT,CATSRGALNTEAFF
TRBJ2-5,.,TRBV27,.,TGTGCCAGCAGTCCCACCTGGGGGCGGCTTCGGGAGACCCAGTACTTC,CASSPTWGRLRETQYF
TRBJ2-1,TRBD2,TRBV10-1,.,TGCGCCAGCAATTCAACGAGCGTAGCGGGAGGTAGGAATGAGCAGTTCTTC,CASNSTSVAGGRNEQFF
TRBJ2-7,.,TRBV2,.,TGTGCCAGCAGTGAAGTGAGTGGGACTCTATACGAGCAGTACTTC,CASSEVSGTLYEQYF
TRBJ2-2,.,TRBV2,.,TGTGCCAGCAGTGAAGCCCCCCTTGGTTGGAATTCGAACACCGGGGAGCTGTTTTTT,CASSEAPLGWNSNTGELFF
TRBJ2-3,TRBD2,TRBV7-3,.,TGTGCCAGCAGCTTAGTTGCGGGAGGGCTTGGAGATACGCAGTATTTT,CASSLVAGGLGDTQYF
TRBJ2-2,TRBD1,TRBV6-5,once,TGTGCCAGCAGTCCCGGACAGGGGAACACCGGGGAGCTGTTTTTT,CASSPGQGNTGELFF
TRBJ2-7,.,TRBV5-6,.,TGTGCCAGCAGCTTGGGACGGACGGAATTTTTCGAGCAGTACTTC,CASSLGRTEFFEQYF
TRBJ2-1,.,TRBV9,.,TGTGCCAGCAGCGTAGAGGGGACCTACAATGAGCAGTTCTTC,CASSVEGTYNEQFF
TRBJ1-2,.,TRBV7-2,.,TGTGCCAGCAGCTTATGGGGGGATGGCTACACCTTC,CASSLWGDGYTF
TRBJ2-7,TRBD1,TRBV29-1,.,TGCAGCGTTGAAGTGGACAGGGGACGTTTCTCCTACGAGCAGTACTTC,CSVEVDRGRFSYEQYF
TRBJ2-7,.,TRBV7-9,.,TGTGCCAGCAGCAGAAACAGCTACTACGAGCAGTACTTC,CASSRNSYYEQYF
TRBJ2-7,.,TRBV6-1,.,TGTGCCAGCAGCGATCAGGGGGCGGGAGGTTACGAGCAGTACTTC,CASSDQGAGGYEQYF
TRBJ2-2,TRBD1,TRBV5-6,.,TGTGCCAGCAGCTTACCGACAGGGGGCCTCAGCACCGGGGAGCTGTTTTTT,CASSLPTGGLSTGELFF
TRBJ2-5,TRBD2,TRBV4-3,few,TGCGCCAGCAGCCAGGACCCGGGACTAGCCCGTGAGACCCAGTACTTC,CASSQDPGLARETQYF
TRBJ2-1,TRBD1,TRBV11-2,.,TGTGCCAGCAGTCTAGCGTGGGACAGGGACTCCTACAATGAGCAGTTCTTC,CASSLAWDRDSYNEQFF
TRBJ1-5,TRBD1,TRBV10-3,.,TGTGCCATCAGCGCCACAGGGGAATTGAATCAGCCCCAGCATTTT,CAISATGELNQPQHF
TRBJ2-7,.,TRBV11-2,.,TGTGCCAGCAGCCCCCTGACGGGGGAGCAGTACTTC,CASSPLTGEQYF
TRBJ2-3,.,TRBV7-8,once,TGTGCCAGCAGCTTACGGTTTGCAGCCTTCAGCACAGATACGCAGTATTTT,CASSLRFAAFSTDTQYF
TRBJ1-2,.,TRBV6-6,.,TGTGCCAGCAGTTACGCGGAGAGGCCTTATGGCTACACCTTC,CASSYAERPYGYTF
TRBJ2-7,.,TRBV6-4,.,TGTGCCAGCAGTGCCTTCCTCTCTGGGATCGAGCAGTACTTC,CASSAFLSGIEQYF
TRBJ2-7,.,TRBV7-9,once,TGTGCCAGCAACGAGGGGTACGAGCAGTACTTC,CASNEGYEQYF
TRBJ1-1,.,TRBV15,once,TGTGCCACCAGCAGAGATTGGAACACTGAAGCTTTCTTT,CATSRDWNTEAFF
TRBJ2-7,TRBD2,TRBV7-9,once,TGTGCCAGCAGCGAAACTAGCGAGAGCTCCTACGAGCAGTACTTC,CASSETSESSYEQYF
TRBJ2-7,.,TRBV7-8,.,TGTGCCAGCAGCCCGCGGAGTTACGAGCAGTACTTC,CASSPRSYEQYF
TRBJ2-1,.,TRBV2,.,TGTGCCAGCAGTGAGGGCAGGTGGTTGGAGCAGTTCTTC,CASSEGRWLEQFF
TRBJ2-7,.,TRBV25-1,once,TGTGCCAGCAGTGATAATAGGGGGGAGGCATCCTACGAGCAGTACTTC,CASSDNRGEASYEQYF
TRBJ2-1,TRBD2,TRBV27,.,TGTGCCAGCAGCTCCGGGACTAGCGGAGGGTACAATGAGCAGTTCTTC,CASSSGTSGGYNEQFF
TRBJ2-7,TRBD1,TRBV7-9,.,TGTGCCAGCAGCTCATACGGTATCAGGGGGAGTTACGAGCAGTACTTC,CASSSYGIRGSYEQYF
TRBJ1-1,TRBD1,TRBV6-6,.,TGTGCCAGCAGTTACTCTTGGGACAGGGAGACTGAAGCTTTCTTT,CASSYSWDRETEAFF
TRBJ2-7,TRBD1,TRBV11-3,.,TGTGCCAGCAGCTTCTGGACAGGCACCTACGAGCAGTACTTC,CASSFWTGTYEQYF
TRBJ2-7,.,TRBV7-8,.,TGTGCCAGCAGCTTAGCTCCCTACGAGCAGTACTTC,CASSLAPYEQYF
TRBJ1-1,.,TRBV9,once,TGTGCCAGCAGCGCAGCACTCGGGGAGGTAGAAGCTTTCTTT,CASSAALGEVEAFF
TRBJ1-1,.,TRBV9,once,TGTGCCAGCACAGGGTTGGACACTGAAGCTTTCTTT,CASTGLDTEAFF
TRBJ1-6,.,TRBV9,.,TGTGCCAGCAGCGCGGGGACCGGGCCCAGATCCGACCCCCTCCACTTT,CASSAGTGPRSDPLHF
TRBJ2-5,.,TRBV13,.,TGTGCCAGCAGCTTAGCTGGAAGGGAGACCCAGTACTTC,CASSLAGRETQYF
TRBJ1-5,.,TRBV5-6,.,TGTGCCAGCAGCTTTGGGATGGGGGGTTCTCTTCAGCCCCAGCATTTT,CASSFGMGGSLQPQHF
TRBJ2-1,.,TRBV11-2,.,TGTGCCAGCAGCTTACCAGGGGCTCGAAACCACAATGAGCAGTTCTTC,CASSLPGARNHNEQFF
TRBJ1-5,.,TRBV9,.,TGTGCCAGCAGCGCAGGCTATTATAGCAATCAGCCCCAGCATTTT,CASSAGYYSNQPQHF
TRBJ2-1,.,TRBV9,few,TGTGCCAGCAGCGTAGAGAGATGGCCCTACAATGAGCAGTTCTTC,CASSVERWPYNEQFF
TRBJ1-2,TRBD1,TRBV6-6,once,TGTGCCAGCAGTTACTCAAGGACAGGAGCGAATTATGGCTACACCTTC,CASSYSRTGANYGYTF
TRBJ2-7,TRBD1,TRBV6-5,.,TGTGCCAGCAGTCCCGGGATAGGGGGCGCGAACGAGCAGTACTTC,CASSPGIGGANEQYF
TRBJ1-5,.,TRBV19,.,TGTGCCAGTACCACCGGAGGGGGGAATCAGCCCCAGCATTTT,CASTTGGGNQPQHF